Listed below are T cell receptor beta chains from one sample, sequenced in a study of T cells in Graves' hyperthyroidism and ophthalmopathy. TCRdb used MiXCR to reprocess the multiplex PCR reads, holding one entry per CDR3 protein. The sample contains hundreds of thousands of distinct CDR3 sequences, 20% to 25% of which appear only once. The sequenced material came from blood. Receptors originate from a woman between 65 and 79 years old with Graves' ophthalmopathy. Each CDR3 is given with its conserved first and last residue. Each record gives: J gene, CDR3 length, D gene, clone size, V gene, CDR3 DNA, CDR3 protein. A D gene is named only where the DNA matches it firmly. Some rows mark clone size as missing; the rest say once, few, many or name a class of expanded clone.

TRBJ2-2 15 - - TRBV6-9 TGTGCCAGCAGTTTCTGGCAGGCACACACCGGGGAGCTGTTTTTT CASSFWQAHTGELFF
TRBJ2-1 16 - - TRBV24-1 TGTGCCACCAGTGACCGAGACTCTACCAGGCCTCATGAGCAGTTCTTC CATSDRDSTRPHEQFF
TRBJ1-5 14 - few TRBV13 TGTGCCAGCAGCTCCACCCGTGGCGGTCAGCCCCAGCATTTT CASSSTRGGQPQHF
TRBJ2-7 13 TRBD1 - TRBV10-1 TGCGCCAGCAATCCGGGACAGGGTTCCGAGCAGTACTTC CASNPGQGSEQYF
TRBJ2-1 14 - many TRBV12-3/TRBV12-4 TGTGCCAGCAGTTTATTCGGTGGGCTCCCTGAGCAGTTCTTC CASSLFGGLPEQFF
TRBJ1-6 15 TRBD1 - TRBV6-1 TGTGCCAGCAGACCCGGGACAGCCTTTAATTCACCCCTCCACTTT CASRPGTAFNSPLHF
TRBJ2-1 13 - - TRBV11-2 TGTGCCAGCAGCTTAGAATTTACCATAGAGCAGTTCTTC CASSLEFTIEQFF
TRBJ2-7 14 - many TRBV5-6 TGTGCCAGCAGCTTGACGGGACTGACCTACGAGCAGTACTTC CASSLTGLTYEQYF
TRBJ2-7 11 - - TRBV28 TGTGCCATCAGTGAGGAGTACGAGCAGTACTTC CAISEEYEQYF
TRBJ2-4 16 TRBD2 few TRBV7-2 TGTGCCAGCAGCCGCCTGTGGCGGGAGTATGGAAACATTCAGTACTTC CASSRLWREYGNIQYF
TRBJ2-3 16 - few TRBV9 TGTGCCAGCAGCCCAACGGACCGACAGAGCACAGATACGCAGTATTTT CASSPTDRQSTDTQYF
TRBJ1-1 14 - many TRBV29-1 TGCAGCCCTCACTCCGGTGGGGGGAACACTGAAGCTTTCTTT CSPHSGGGNTEAFF
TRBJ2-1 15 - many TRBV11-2 TGTGCCAGCAGCTTATTGCGGGGAACCTACAATGAGCAGTTCTTC CASSLLRGTYNEQFF
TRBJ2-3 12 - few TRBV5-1 TGCGCCAGCAGCTTGACGGAATATACGCAGTATTTT CASSLTEYTQYF
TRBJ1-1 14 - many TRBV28 TGTGCCAGCAGCCGATTTCGGAGGAACACTGAAGCTTTCTTT CASSRFRRNTEAFF
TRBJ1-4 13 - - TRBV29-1 TGCAGCGTCGGACAGATGTTTAATGAAAAACTGTTTTTT CSVGQMFNEKLFF
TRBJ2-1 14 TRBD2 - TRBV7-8 TGTGCCAGCAGCTCTCGGACTAGCGGGAGTGTGCAGTTCTTC CASSSRTSGSVQFF
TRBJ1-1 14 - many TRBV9 TGTGCCAGCAGCGTAGTCCCAGAGTTCACTGAAGCTTTCTTT CASSVVPEFTEAFF
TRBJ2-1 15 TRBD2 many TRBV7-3 TGTGCCAGCAGCTTAGGGACTAGCGGGATTAATGAGCAGTTCTTC CASSLGTSGINEQFF
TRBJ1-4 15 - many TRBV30 TGTGCCTGGAGTGTACGGGGGACTCAATTCGGAAAACTGTTTTTT CAWSVRGTQFGKLFF
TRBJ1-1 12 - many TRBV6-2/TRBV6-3 TGTGCCAGCAGTTATCAGTCAGCCAAAGCTTTCTTT CASSYQSAKAFF
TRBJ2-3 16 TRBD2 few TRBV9 TGTGCCAGCAGCCCGCCCGGACTAGCTCGCACAGATACGCAGTATTTT CASSPPGLARTDTQYF
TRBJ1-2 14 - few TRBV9 TGTGCCAGCAGCGTAGGTTCAGGGACGAAGGGCTACACCTTC CASSVGSGTKGYTF
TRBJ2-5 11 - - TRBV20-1 TGCAGTGTCCGTCCCCGGGAGACCCAGTACTTC CSVRPRETQYF
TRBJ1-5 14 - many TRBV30 TGTGCCTGGAGTGAGGCCGCAGGCAATCAGCCCCAGCATTTT CAWSEAAGNQPQHF
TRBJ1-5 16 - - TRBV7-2 TGTGCCAGCAGCGCCTGGGGGACCCATAGCAATCAGCCCCAGCATTTT CASSAWGTHSNQPQHF
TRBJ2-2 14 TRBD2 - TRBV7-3 TGTGCCAGCAGGTCGGGCGGGAGTGCCAGGGAGCTGTTTTTT CASRSGGSARELFF
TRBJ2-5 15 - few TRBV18 TGTGCCAGCTCACCACGGGACTTAGTTCGGGAGACCCAGTACTTC CASSPRDLVRETQYF
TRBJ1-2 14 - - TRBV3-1 TGTGCCAGCAGCCAGGGTACAGGGATCTATGGCTACACCTTC CASSQGTGIYGYTF
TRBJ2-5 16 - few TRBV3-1 TGTGCCAGCAGCCAAGATCGGTCACCACAGCAAGAGACCCAGTACTTC CASSQDRSPQQETQYF
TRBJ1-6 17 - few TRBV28 TGTGCCAGCAGTTTAATGGGGGGCATCTCCTATAATTCACCCCTCCACTTT CASSLMGGISYNSPLHF
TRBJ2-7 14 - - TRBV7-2 TGTGCCGGCACCCTGGGGGCGGGCTCGTACGAGCAGTACTTC CAGTLGAGSYEQYF
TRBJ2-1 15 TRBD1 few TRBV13 TGTGCCAGCAGCTCCCGGGACAGGGCGATCGATGAGCAGTTCTTC CASSSRDRAIDEQFF
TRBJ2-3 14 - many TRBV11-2 TGTGCCAGCAGCTTAGGTGGAGGTGGGGATACGCAGTATTTT CASSLGGGGDTQYF
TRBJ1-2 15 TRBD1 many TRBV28 TGTGCCAGCAGTTTAGGCCGCGGGACAGGCTATGGCTACACCTTC CASSLGRGTGYGYTF
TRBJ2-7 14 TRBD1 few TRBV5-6 TGTGCCAGCAGCTTGGACAGGGGCCAAGGGGAGCAGTACTTC CASSLDRGQGEQYF